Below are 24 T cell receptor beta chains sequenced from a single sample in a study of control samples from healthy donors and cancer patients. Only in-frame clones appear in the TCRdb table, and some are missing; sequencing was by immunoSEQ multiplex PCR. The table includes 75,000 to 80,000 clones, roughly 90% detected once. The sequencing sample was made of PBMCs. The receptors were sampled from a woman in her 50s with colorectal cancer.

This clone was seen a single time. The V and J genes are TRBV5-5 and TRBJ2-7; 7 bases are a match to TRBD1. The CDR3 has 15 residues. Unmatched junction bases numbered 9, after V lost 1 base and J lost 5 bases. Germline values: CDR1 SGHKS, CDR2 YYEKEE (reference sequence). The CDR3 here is CASSLFGTDPNEQYV. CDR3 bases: TGTGCCAGCAGCTTGTTTGGGACAGACCCTAACGAGCAGTACGTC.

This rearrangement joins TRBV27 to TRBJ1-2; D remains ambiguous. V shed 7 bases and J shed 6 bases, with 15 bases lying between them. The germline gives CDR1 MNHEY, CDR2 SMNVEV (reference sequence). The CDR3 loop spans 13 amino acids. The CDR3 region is CASKNRERDGYTF. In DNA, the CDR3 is TGTGCCAGCAAAAACCGGGAGAGAGATGGCTACACCTTC.

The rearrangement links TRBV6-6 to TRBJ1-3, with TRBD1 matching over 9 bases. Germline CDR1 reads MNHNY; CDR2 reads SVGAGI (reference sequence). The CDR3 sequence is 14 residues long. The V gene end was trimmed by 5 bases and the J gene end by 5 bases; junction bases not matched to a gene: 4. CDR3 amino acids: CASSTTGGRNTIYF. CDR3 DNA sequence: TGTGCCAGCAGTACGACAGGGGGTCGAAACACCATATATTTT.

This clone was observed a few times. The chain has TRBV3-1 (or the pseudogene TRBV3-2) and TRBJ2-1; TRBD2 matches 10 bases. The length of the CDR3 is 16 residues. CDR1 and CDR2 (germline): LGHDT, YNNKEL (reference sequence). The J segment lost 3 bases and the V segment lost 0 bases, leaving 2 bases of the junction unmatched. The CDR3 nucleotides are TGTGCCAGCAGCCAAGATGGACTAGCGGTCTACAATGAGCAGTTCTTC. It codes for CASSQDGLAVYNEQFF.

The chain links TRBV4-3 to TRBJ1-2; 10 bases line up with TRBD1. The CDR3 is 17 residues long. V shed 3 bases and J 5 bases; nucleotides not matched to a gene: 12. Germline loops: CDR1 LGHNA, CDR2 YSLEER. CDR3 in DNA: TGCGCCAGCAGCCAGAAGGTTCGGACAGGGGGTGGATATGGCTACACCTTC. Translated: CASSQKVRTGGGYGYTF.

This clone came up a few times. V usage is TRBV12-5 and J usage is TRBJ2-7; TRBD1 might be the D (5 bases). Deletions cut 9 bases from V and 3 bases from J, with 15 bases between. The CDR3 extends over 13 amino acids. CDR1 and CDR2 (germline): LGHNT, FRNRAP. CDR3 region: CASPPRRDYEQYV. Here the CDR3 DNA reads TGTGCTAGCCCACCGCGCAGGGACTACGAGCAGTACGTC.

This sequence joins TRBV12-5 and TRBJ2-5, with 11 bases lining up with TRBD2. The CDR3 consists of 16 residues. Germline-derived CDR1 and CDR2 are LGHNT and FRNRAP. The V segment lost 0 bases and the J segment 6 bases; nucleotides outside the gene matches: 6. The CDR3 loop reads CASGLVDSGGAQTQYF. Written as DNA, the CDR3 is TGTGCTAGTGGTTTGGTAGATAGCGGGGGGGCCCAGACCCAGTACTTC.

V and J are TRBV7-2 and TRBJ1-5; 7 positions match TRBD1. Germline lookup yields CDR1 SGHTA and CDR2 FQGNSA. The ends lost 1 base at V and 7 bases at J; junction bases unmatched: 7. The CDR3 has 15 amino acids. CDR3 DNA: TGTGCCAGCAGCTTAGTGCAAGACAGGGAACAGCCCCAGCATTTT. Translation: CASSLVQDREQPQHF. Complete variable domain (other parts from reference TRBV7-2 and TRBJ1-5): GAGVSQSPSNKVTEKGKDVELRCDPISGHTALYWYRQSLGQGLEFLIYFQGNSAPDKSGLPSDRFSAERTGGSVSTLTIQRTQQEDSAVYLCASSLVQDREQPQHFGDGTRLSIL.

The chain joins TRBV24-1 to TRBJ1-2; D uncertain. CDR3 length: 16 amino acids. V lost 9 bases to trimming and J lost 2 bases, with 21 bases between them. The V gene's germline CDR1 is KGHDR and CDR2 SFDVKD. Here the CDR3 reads CATPIDRGIENYGYTF. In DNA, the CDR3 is TGTGCCACCCCCATTGATCGGGGAATTGAGAACTATGGCTACACCTTC.

Here the CDR3 DNA reads TGTGCCAGCAGTTCCCAAGGGCAGGGGAATGAAAAACTGTTTTTT. This gives the protein CASSSQGQGNEKLFF. The rearrangement joins TRBV6-5 to TRBJ1-4, with D possibly TRBD1 on 6 matching bases. V was shortened by 4 bases and J by 5 bases, with 14 bases between the two germline ends. This CDR3 comprises 15 residues. Looked up from germline, CDR1 is MNHEY and CDR2 is SVGAGI.

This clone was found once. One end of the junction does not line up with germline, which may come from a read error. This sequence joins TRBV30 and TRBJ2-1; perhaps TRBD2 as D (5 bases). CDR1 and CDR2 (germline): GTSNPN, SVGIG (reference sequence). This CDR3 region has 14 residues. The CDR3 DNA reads TGTGCTTGGACGGAGGTGAGCTCCTACAATGAGCAGTTCTTC. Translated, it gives CAWTEVSSYNEQFF.

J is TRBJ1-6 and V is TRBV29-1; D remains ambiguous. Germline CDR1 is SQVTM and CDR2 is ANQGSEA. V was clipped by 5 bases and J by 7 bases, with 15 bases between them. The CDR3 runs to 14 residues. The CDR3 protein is CSVLLGNRNSPLHF. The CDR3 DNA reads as TGCAGCGTTTTATTAGGGAATCGAAATTCACCCCTCCACTTT.

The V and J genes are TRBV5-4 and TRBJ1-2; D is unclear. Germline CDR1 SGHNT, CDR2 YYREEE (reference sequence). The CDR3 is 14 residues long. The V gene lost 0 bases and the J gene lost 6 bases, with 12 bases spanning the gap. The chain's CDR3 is CASSLAGLGNGYTF. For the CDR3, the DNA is TGTGCCAGCAGCTTGGCCGGGCTTGGGAATGGCTACACCTTC.

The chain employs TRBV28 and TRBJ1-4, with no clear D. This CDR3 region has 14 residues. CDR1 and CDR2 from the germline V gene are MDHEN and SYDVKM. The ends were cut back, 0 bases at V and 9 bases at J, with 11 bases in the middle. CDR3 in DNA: TGTGCCAGCAGTTTATGGGGTGGTGACAAAAAACTGTTTTTT. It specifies CASSLWGGDKKLFF.

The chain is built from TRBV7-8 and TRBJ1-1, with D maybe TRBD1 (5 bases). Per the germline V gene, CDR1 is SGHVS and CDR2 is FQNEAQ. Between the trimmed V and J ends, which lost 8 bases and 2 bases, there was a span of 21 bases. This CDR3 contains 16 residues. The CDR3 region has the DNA TGTGCCAGCGGATCCGGGACCGATTATAGAAACACTGAAGCTTTCTTT. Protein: CASGSGTDYRNTEAFF.

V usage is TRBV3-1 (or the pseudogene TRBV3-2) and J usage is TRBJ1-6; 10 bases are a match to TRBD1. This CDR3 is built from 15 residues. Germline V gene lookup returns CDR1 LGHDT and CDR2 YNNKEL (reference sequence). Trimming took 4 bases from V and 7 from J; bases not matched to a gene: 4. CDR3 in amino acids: CASSLGQGYNSPLHF. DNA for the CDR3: TGTGCCAGCAGCCTGGGACAGGGGTACAATTCACCCCTCCACTTT.

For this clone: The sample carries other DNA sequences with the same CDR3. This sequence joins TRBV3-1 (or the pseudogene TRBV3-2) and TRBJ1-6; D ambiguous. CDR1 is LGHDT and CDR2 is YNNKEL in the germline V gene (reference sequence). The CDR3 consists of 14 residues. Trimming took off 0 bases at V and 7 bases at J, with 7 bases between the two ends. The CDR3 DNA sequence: TGTGCCAGCAGCCAAGATTTCGGGAATTCACCCCTCCACTTT. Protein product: CASSQDFGNSPLHF.

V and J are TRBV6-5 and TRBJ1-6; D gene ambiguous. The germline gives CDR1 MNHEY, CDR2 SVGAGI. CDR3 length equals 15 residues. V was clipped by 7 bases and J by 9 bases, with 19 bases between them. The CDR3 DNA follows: TGTGCCAGCAACCGACTGGGGATGGGGATTTCACCCCTCCACTTT. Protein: CASNRLGMGISPLHF.

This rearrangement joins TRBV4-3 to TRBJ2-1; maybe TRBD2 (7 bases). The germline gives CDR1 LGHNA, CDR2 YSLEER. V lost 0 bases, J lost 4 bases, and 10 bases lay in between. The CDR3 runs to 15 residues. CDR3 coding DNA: TGCGCCAGCAGCCAAGACGGGGGGCTTTACAATGAGCAGTTCTTC. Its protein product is CASSQDGGLYNEQFF.

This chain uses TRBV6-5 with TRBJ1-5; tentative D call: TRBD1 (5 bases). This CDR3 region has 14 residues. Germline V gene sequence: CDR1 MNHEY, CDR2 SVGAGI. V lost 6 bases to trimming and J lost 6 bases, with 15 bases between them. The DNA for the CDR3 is TGTGCCAGCAGCCCCGCGGGACCCGGTCAGCCCCAGCATTTT. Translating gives CASSPAGPGQPQHF.

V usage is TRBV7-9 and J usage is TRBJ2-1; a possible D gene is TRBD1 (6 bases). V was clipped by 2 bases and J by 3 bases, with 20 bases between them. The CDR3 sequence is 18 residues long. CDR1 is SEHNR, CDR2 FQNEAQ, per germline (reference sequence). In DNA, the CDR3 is TGTGCCAGCAGCTTAACTCCCCTTGGCAGGGGAGTCTACAATGAGCAGTTCTTC. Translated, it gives CASSLTPLGRGVYNEQFF.

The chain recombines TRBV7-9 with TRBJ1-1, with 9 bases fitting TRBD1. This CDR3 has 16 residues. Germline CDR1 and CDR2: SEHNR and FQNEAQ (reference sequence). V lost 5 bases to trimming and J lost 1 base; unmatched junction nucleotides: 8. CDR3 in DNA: TGTGCCAGCAGCAAATACGGGACAGGGTGGAACACTGAAGCTTTCTTT. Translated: CASSKYGTGWNTEAFF.

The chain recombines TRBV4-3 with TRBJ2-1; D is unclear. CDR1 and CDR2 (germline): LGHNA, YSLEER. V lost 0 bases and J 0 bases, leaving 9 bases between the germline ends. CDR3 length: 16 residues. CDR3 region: CASSQEKANSYNEQFF. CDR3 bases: TGCGCCAGCAGCCAAGAAAAGGCAAACTCCTACAATGAGCAGTTCTTC.

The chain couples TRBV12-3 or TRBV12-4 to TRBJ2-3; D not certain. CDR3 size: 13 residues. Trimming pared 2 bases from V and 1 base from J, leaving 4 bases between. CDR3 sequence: CASSLKGTDTQYF. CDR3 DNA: TGTGCCAGCAGTTTAAAGGGCACAGATACGCAGTATTTT.